The clone carrying this T cell receptor (beta chain) was picked up one time. This sample stems from a study of blood T cell repertoires in COVID-19. Background on the study: COVID-19 samples collected from the United States, Italy and Spain covered acute and convalescent phases.

In germline, CDR1 is MNHEY, CDR2 SMNVEV (reference sequence). V was trimmed by 4 bases and J by 4 bases, leaving 10 bases between them. CDR3 length: 13 residues. As originally analysed: The assay estimated nucleated cells by amplifying reference gene primers. Repertoires were generated with immunoSEQ multiplex PCR, while TCRdb's copy carries only in-frame clones and drops some. For V, J and clone size, that table is used; D and trimming come from the DNA. There are 220,000 or so clones in the sample; under 90% occur only once, and around 3.3% lies in the top ten. This TCR was sampled from a woman older than 75 with acute or convalescent COVID-19. The chain combines TRBV27 with TRBJ1-1; D remains ambiguous. Sequenced input: peripheral blood. CDR3 region: CASSYGVATEAFF. CDR3 nucleotides: TGTGCCAGCAGTTACGGGGTAGCCACTGAAGCTTTCTTT.